This passage covers 11 T cell receptor beta chains from one sample sequenced in a study of response to subunit inactivated influenza vaccine. TCRdb recomputed calls from the RT-PCR reads with MiXCR, one row per CDR3 protein. The repertoire has 200,000 to 300,000 distinct CDR3 sequences, 12% of them found once; the top ten carry approximately 7.8%. The sample here was non-naive T cells sorted from PBMCs, taken approximately 15 days before vaccination. Every receptor here comes from a man aged 45 to 65 who received an inactivated influenza vaccine.

The CDR3 loop reads CASTAGGRDTQYF. The CDR3 DNA reads TGTGCCAGCACCGCCGGGGGGCGGGATACGCAGTATTTT. V is TRBV7-2 and J is TRBJ2-3; D might be TRBD2 (7 bases). V was cut by 7 bases and J by 6 bases, with 14 bases left in between. The CDR3 has 13 residues. Germline V gene sequence: CDR1 SGHTA, CDR2 FQGNSA.

The V gene is TRBV2, the J gene TRBJ1-1; D unclear. Germline V gives CDR1 SNHLY, CDR2 FYNNEI. This CDR3 contains 13 residues. V was clipped by 10 bases and J by 4 bases, with 16 bases between them. CDR3 loop: CATESSLRTEAFF. In DNA, the CDR3 is TGTGCCACCGAGAGTTCTCTTCGCACTGAAGCTTTCTTT. Together with reference TRBV2 and TRBJ1-1, the CDR3 gives the full variable domain: EPEVTQTPSHQVTQMGQEVILRCVPISNHLYFYWYRQILGQKVEFLVSFYNNEISEKSEIFDDQFSVERPDGSNFTLKIRSTKLEDSAMYFCATESSLRTEAFFGQGTRLTVV.

This clonotype was picked up many times. The CDR3 DNA follows: TGTGCCAGCAGTTTGGGGGCCCCAATCACTCACCGACTTACCGGGGAGCTGTTTTTT. Its translation is CASSLGAPITHRLTGELFF. The genes are TRBV27 and TRBJ2-2, with D perhaps matching TRBD1 (6 bases). The V end was cut by 3 bases, the J end by 5 bases, with 25 bases between. The CDR3 runs 19 residues. Germline V CDR1 and CDR2: MNHEY, SMNVEV (reference sequence).

The sample holds many counts of this clonotype. The chain has TRBV3-1 and TRBJ1-2; 9 nucleotides align to TRBD1. J lost 2 bases, V lost 3 bases, and 1 base had no gene match. Germline assignment: CDR1 LGHDT and CDR2 YNNKEL (reference sequence). The CDR3 length is 14 residues. The CDR3 DNA sequence: TGTGCCAGCAGCCAGGGACAGGGAAACTATGGCTACACCTTC. Protein: CASSQGQGNYGYTF.

This clonotype was recorded at least ten times. The chain combines TRBV6-5 with TRBJ2-2, with D uncertain. The CDR3 contains 12 residues. CDR1 MNHEY and CDR2 SVGAGI come from the germline V gene. Trimming removed 2 bases at V and 8 bases at J, with 6 bases between. Here the CDR3 reads CASSYRDGELFF. CDR3 sequence (DNA): TGTGCCAGCAGTTACAGGGATGGGGAGCTGTTTTTT.

This clonotype was seen just once. The junction does not match germline at one end; this may be a read error. The rearrangement uses TRBV12-3 or TRBV12-4 and TRBJ2-5, with TRBD2 matching 16 bases. CDR3 length equals 18 residues. The CDR3, as DNA: TGTGTCAGCAGTCCGGAGGGACTAGCGGGAGGGTCGAGGGAGACCCAGTACTTC. Amino acid sequence: CVSSPEGLAGGSRETQYF.

This chain links TRBV7-9 with TRBJ2-7, with 8 nucleotides matching TRBD1. V lost 1 base to trimming and J lost 0 bases; unmatched junction nucleotides: 5. The germline V gene has CDR1 SEHNR and CDR2 FQNEAQ (reference sequence). The CDR3 runs to 16 residues. CDR3: CASSLGGQESSYEQYF. The CDR3 coding sequence is TGTGCCAGCAGCTTAGGGGGACAGGAAAGCTCCTACGAGCAGTACTTC.

The sample holds a few counts of this clonotype. This sequence joins TRBV5-6 and TRBJ2-5, with D possibly TRBD2 on 6 matching bases. The CDR3 has 14 amino acids. Trimming took 3 bases from V and 2 from J, leaving 11 bases between them. Germline values: CDR1 SGHDT, CDR2 YYEEEE. CDR3: CASSSLAAQETQYF. CDR3 DNA sequence: TGTGCCAGCAGCTCCTTAGCGGCTCAAGAGACCCAGTACTTC.

This clonotype has more than one count but fewer than ten. The rearrangement uses TRBV20-1 and TRBJ2-5; TRBD2 agrees at 13 bases. The junction had 9 bases not matched to a gene; V was cut back by 7 bases and J by 10 bases. The CDR3 has 13 amino acids. Germline CDR1 DFQATT, CDR2 SNEGSKA (reference sequence). As DNA, the CDR3 is TGCAGTGAGCCGGGACTAGCGGGGAGGGACCAGTACTTC. The encoded protein is CSEPGLAGRDQYF.

The chain combines TRBV6-2 or TRBV6-3 with TRBJ2-5, with no clear D. The CDR3 loop spans 15 amino acids. V shed 6 bases and J shed 3 bases, with 17 bases lying between them. CDR1 and CDR2 (germline): MNHEY, SVGEGT. CDR3 in DNA: TGTGCCAGCAGACCTTCGGGCGTCCTCAAAGAGACCCAGTACTTC. Its protein is CASRPSGVLKETQYF.

The rearrangement joins TRBV7-8 to TRBJ2-7; 12 bases map to TRBD2. The CDR3 sequence is 16 residues long. V lost 5 bases to trimming and J lost 3 bases; unmatched junction nucleotides: 8. Germline V gene data show CDR1 as SGHVS and CDR2 as FQNEAQ. The CDR3 region has the DNA TGTGCCAGCAGCCCCATGAGACTAGCGGGGGACTACGAGCAGTACTTC. The encoded protein is CASSPMRLAGDYEQYF.